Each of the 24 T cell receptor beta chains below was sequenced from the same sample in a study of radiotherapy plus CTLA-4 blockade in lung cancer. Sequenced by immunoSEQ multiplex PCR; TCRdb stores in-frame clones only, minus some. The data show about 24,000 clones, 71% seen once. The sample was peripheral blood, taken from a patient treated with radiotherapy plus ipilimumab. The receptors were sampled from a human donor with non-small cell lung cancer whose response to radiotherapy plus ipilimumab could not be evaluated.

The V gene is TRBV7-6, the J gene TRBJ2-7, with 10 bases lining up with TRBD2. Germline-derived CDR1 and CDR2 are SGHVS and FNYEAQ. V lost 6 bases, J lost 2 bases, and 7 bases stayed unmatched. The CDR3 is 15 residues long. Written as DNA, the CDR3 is TGTGCCAGCAGTCCAGGAGCGGGAGGGCCCTACGAGCAGTACTTC. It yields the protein CASSPGAGGPYEQYF.

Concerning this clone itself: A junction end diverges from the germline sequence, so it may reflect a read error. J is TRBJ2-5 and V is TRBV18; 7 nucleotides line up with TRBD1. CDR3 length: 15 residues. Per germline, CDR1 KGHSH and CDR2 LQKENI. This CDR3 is CASSPPGQYQETQYF. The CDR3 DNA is TGTGCCAGCTCGCCACCGGGACAGTACCAAGAGACCCAGTACTTC.

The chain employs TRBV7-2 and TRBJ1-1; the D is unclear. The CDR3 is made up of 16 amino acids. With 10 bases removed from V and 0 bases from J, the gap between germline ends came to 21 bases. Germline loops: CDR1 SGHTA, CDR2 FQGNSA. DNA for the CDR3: TGTGCCACCACCAGCCGGGAACGGGCTCTGAACACTGAAGCTTTCTTT. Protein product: CATTSRERALNTEAFF. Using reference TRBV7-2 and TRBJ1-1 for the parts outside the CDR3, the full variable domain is GAGVSQSPSNKVTEKGKDVELRCDPISGHTALYWYRQSLGQGLEFLIYFQGNSAPDKSGLPSDRFSAERTGGSVSTLTIQRTQQEDSAVYLCATTSRERALNTEAFFGQGTRLTVV.

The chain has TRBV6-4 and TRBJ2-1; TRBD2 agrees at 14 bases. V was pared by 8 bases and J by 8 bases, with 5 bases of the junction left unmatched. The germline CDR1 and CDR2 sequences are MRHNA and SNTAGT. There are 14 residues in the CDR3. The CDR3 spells CASSPGLAGDEQFF. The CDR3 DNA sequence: TGTGCCAGCTCGCCGGGACTAGCGGGAGATGAGCAGTTCTTC.

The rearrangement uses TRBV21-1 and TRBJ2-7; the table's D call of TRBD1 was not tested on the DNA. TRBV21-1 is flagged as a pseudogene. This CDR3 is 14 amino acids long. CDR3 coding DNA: TGTGCCAGCAGCAAGGACAGGGGGCGCTACGAGCAGTACTTC. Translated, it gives CASSKDRGRYEQYF.

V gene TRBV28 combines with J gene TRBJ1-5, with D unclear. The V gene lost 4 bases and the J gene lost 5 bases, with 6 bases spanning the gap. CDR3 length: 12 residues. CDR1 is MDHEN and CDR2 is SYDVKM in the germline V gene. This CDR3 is CASSYTDQPQHF. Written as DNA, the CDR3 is TGTGCCAGCAGTTACACAGATCAGCCCCAGCATTTT.

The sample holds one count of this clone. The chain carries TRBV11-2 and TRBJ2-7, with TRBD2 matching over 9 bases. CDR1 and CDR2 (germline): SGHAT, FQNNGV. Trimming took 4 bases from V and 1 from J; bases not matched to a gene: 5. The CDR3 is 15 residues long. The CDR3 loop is CASSSSGISSYEQYF. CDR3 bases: TGTGCCAGCAGCTCTAGCGGGATTAGTTCCTACGAGCAGTACTTC.

The CDR3 DNA sequence: TGTGCCAGCAGTTTATGGCAGGGAACTGGAAACACCATATATTTT. Translating it yields CASSLWQGTGNTIYF. The chain couples TRBV28 to TRBJ1-3; TRBD1 is a possible D gene (5 bases). This CDR3 spans 15 amino acids. The germline CDR1 and CDR2 sequences are MDHEN and SYDVKM. With 0 bases removed from V and 2 bases from J, the gap between germline ends came to 8 bases.

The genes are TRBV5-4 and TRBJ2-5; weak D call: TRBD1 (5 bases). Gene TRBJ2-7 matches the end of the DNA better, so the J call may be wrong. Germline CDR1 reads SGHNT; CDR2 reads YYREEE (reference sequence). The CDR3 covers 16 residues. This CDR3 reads CASSLAGQGYSYEQYF. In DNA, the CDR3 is TGTGCCAGCAGCTTGGCAGGGCAGGGTTATAGCTACGAGCAGTACTTC.

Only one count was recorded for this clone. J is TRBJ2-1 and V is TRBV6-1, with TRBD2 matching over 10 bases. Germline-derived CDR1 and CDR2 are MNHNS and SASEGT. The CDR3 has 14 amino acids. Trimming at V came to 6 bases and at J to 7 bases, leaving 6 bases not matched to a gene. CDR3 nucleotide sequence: TGTGCCAGCAGGGTAGCGGGAGGCCGGAATGAGCAGTTCTTC. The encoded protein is CASRVAGGRNEQFF.

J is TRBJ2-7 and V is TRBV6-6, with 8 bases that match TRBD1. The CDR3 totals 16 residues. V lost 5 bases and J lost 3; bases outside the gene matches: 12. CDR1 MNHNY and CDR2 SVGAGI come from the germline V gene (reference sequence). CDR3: CASSPLFGTGLYEQYF. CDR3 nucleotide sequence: TGTGCCAGCAGTCCGTTATTCGGGACAGGACTCTACGAGCAGTACTTC.

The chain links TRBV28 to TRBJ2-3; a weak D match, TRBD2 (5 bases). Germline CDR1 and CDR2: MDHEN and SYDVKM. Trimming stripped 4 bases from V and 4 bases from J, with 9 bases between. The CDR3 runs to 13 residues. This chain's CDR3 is CASSSWESDTQYF. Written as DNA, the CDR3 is TGTGCCAGCAGTTCGTGGGAGTCAGATACGCAGTATTTT.

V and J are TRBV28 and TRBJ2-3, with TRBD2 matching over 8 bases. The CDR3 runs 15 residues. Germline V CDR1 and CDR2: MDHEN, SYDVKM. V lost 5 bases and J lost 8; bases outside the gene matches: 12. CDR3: CASSASGSSQATQYF. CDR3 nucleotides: TGTGCCAGCAGTGCGAGCGGGAGTTCCCAGGCTACGCAGTATTTT.

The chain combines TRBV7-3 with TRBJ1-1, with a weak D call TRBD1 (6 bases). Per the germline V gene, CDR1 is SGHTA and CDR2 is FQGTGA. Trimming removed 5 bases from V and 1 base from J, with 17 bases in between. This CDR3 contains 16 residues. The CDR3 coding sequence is TGTGCCAGCAGCCTCAAAGGGGGTGGGAGGAACACTGAAGCTTTCTTT. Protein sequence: CASSLKGGGRNTEAFF.

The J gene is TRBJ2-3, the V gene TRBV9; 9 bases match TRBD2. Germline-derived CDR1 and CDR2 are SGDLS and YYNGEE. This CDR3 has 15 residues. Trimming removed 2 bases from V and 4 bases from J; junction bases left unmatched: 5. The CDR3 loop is CASSVSGSGADTQYF. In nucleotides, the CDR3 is TGTGCCAGCAGCGTTAGCGGGAGTGGCGCAGATACGCAGTATTTT.

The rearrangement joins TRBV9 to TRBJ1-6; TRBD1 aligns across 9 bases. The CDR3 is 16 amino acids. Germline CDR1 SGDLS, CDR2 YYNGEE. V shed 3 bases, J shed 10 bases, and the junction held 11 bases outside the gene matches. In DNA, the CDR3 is TGTGCCAGCAGCGAAACTACTGGGACAGGGAGCTCACCCCTCCACTTT. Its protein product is CASSETTGTGSSPLHF.

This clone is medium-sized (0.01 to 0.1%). In DNA, the CDR3 is TGTGCCAGCACGCGGGGACAGGGTCCCTACGAGCAGTACTTC. Its translation is CASTRGQGPYEQYF. The J gene is TRBJ2-7, the V gene TRBV6-5; 9 bases match TRBD1. The CDR3 has 14 amino acids. With 7 bases clipped from V and 2 bases from J, the junction kept 6 bases outside the gene matches. From germline, CDR1 is MNHEY and CDR2 SVGAGI.

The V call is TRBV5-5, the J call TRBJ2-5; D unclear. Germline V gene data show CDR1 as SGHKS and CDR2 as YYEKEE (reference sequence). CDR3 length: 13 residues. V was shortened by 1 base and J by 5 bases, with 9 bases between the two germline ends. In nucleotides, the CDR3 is TGTGCCAGCAGCTTGACCGGGTTTGAGACCCAGTACTTC. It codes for CASSLTGFETQYF.

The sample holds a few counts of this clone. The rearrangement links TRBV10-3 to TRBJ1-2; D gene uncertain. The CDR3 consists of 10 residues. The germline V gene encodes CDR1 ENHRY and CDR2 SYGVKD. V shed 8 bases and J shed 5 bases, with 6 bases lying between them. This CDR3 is CAIGGYGYTF. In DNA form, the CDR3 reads TGTGCCATCGGCGGATATGGCTACACCTTC.

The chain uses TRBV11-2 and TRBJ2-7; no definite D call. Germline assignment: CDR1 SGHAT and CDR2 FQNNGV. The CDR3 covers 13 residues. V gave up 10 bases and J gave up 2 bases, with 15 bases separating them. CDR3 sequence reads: CATPGGTTYEQYF. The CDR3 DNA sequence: TGTGCCACGCCCGGCGGTACTACCTACGAGCAGTACTTC. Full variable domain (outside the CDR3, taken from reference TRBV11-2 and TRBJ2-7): EAGVAQSPRYKIIEKRQSVAFWCNPISGHATLYWYQQILGQGPKLLIQFQNNGVVDDSQLPKDRFSAERLKGVDSTLKIQPAKLEDSAVYLCATPGGTTYEQYFGPGTRLTVT.

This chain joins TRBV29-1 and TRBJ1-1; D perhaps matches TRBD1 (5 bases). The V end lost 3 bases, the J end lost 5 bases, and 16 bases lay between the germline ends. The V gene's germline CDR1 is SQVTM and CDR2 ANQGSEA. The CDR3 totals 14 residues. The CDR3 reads CSVDTAGVRTEAFF. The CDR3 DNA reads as TGCAGCGTTGACACCGCGGGGGTAAGGACTGAAGCTTTCTTT.

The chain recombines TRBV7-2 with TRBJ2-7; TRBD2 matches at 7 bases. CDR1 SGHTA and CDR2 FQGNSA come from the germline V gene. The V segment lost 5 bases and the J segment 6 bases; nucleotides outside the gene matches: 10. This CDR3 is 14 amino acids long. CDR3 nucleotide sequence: TGTGCCAGCAGCGTAGGGCGGGAGAAGGGCGAGCAGTACTTC. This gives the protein CASSVGREKGEQYF.

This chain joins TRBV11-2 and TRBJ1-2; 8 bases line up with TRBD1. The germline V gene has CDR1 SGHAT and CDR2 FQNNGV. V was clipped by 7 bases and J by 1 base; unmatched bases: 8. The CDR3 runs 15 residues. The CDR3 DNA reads TGTGCCAGCACCCTTCAAGACAGGGGTAACTATGGCTACACCTTC. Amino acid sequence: CASTLQDRGNYGYTF.

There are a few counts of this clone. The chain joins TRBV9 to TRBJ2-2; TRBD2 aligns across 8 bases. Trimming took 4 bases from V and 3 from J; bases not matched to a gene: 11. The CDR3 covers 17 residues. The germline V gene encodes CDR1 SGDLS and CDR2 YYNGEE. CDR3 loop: CASSSSVLAGDTGELFF. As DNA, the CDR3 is TGTGCCAGCAGCTCAAGCGTCCTAGCGGGTGACACCGGGGAGCTGTTTTTT.